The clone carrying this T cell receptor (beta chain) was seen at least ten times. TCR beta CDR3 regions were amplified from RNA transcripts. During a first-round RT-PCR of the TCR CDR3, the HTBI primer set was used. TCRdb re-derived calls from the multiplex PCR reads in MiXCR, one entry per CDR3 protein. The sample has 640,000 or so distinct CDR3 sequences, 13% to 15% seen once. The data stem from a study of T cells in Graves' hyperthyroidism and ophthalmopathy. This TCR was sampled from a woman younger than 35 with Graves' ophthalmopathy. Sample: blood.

The CDR3 region is CASSLQGLRSTDTQYF. DNA for the CDR3: TGTGCCAGCAGCTTACAGGGACTTCGAAGCACAGATACGCAGTATTTT. The chain recombines TRBV7-3 with TRBJ2-3; weak D call: TRBD2 (6 bases). Deletions cut 2 bases from V and 0 bases from J, with 12 bases between. The CDR3 has 16 amino acids. Germline V lookup: CDR1 SGHTA, CDR2 FQGTGA.